This TCR beta chain was identified during a study of blood T cell repertoires in COVID-19 (dated by TCRdb to the early 2020s). Some background on the complete study: Samples from collaborators originated in the United States, Italy and Spain and spanned both the acute and convalescent phases of COVID-19. A de-identified subject ID, COVID-19 status, age in years and sex were almost always included in the sample metadata. The prospective study material was composed of cDNA or gDNA derived from T cells, B-cell-depleted T cells, or PBMCs. Where available, HLA class I and class II types were taken from metadata supplied by the sample provider and were not determined by assay-based typing. Subjects who had been exposed to COVID-19, were actively infected with it, or had recovered from it provided the deeply sampled blood TCRbeta repertoires that made up the dataset. The repertoires were released in a freely available public database meant as a resource for research on the immune response to SARS-CoV-2. The samples were drawn from two sources: the first 160 participants of the ongoing ImmuneRACE study, and 1,000 to 1,500 subjects contributed by 6 global collaborators.

TCRbeta CDR3 regions were amplified from genomic DNA by means of the immunoSEQ Assay, a bias-controlled multiplex PCR. The source study handled its data this way. The number of nucleated cells in each sample was estimated from the amplification of reference gene primers within the assay. To quantify the absolute abundance of each unique TCRbeta CDR3 rearrangement, sequence reads were collapsed and filtered. For each sample, productive Simpson clonality was calculated as the square root of Simpson's diversity index across productive rearrangements. The table comes from immuneACCESS by way of TCRdb, which keeps in-frame sequences with V and J called. Part of the clones is missing from these tables; in studies checked, under half for an unresolved V gene and the rest for unknown reasons. The V and J calls and clone size come from that table; D and trimming were worked out from the DNA. Counted in this sample were under 200,000 clones; approximately 91% of them appeared once. The top ten clonotypes cover roughly 4.5% of the sample.

One collaborating source in Seattle enrolled patients while the patients were actively infected and followed the patients over time throughout the course of disease. The collaborating institutions used their own protocols to collect whole blood in K2EDTA tubes. For TCRbeta analysis, collaborators shipped samples in one of three forms: frozen whole blood, isolated PBMCs, or DNA extracted from either of those sample types. About this clone itself: Its binding antigen is unknown. The sample holds no much larger clone one base away, and base qualities are not on file.

V ends up 8 bases short and J 4 bases short, with an unmatched junction base count of 14. According to the germline V gene, CDR1 reads SGHVS and CDR2 reads FQNEAQ. There are 16 amino acids in the CDR3, from cysteine to phenylalanine inclusive. CDR3 DNA is the only sequence kept; it has 48 bases, read in frame from the first base. Study-wide findings and limitations: How much clinical and demographic metadata was included differed by source and by participant, and the metadata was provided uncurated.

The chain is encoded by TRBV7-8 joined to TRBJ2-5; 9 bases in the middle match TRBD1. The sample comprised peripheral blood. This clonotype was obtained from a man in his late teens or twenties with COVID-19, enrolled during active disease. The DNA sequence is TGTGCCAGCCAAACCACCACTAACAGGGGGCGAGAGACCCAGTACTTC. This gives the protein CASQTTTNRGRETQYF.